The present TCR beta chain was sequenced within a study of OX40 agonist ivuxolimab in advanced cancers. This table comes from immunoSEQ multiplex PCR, and its TCRdb copy is limited to in-frame clones, with some not included. The sample contains just under 65,000 clones, roughly nine tenths of which appear only once. Autoimmune disease history or systemic immunosuppression was exclusionary. Study-wide findings and caveats: Blood T cells, both CD4+ and CD8+, expanded clonally by week 6 at 0.1 to 3.0 mg/kg.

Turning to this clone: Its antigen is currently unknown. Other DNA sequences within the sample encode an identical CDR3.

The sequenced sample was CD4+ or CD8+ T cells sorted from blood, obtained in a trial of the OX40 agonist ivuxolimab. The sequence was obtained from an adult with an advanced solid tumor such as melanoma, head and neck, liver or kidney cancer.

This CDR3 reads CASSLTTNTGELFF. The CDR3, as DNA: TGCGCCAGCAGCCTAACTACCAACACCGGGGAGCTGTTTTTT. The chain combines TRBV5-1 with TRBJ2-2, with D unresolved. The CDR3 is made up of 14 amino acids. Germline V gene data show CDR1 as SGHRS and CDR2 as YFSETQ. V lost 4 bases and J 2 bases, leaving 9 bases between the germline ends.